This record concerns one T cell receptor (beta chain) sequence. The antigen is not known. Investigators merged groups given second doses at roughly 4 or roughly 12 weeks. Assay: immunoSEQ multiplex PCR; the TCRdb copy retains only in-frame clones and omits some. The sample has under 150,000 clones, almost 95% seen once. The data are from a study of T cell responses to AZD1222 COVID-19 vaccine. General study findings and limits: The reported proportion of spike-specific TCRs targeting unmutated variant regions was nearly half. Spike-specific TCR breadth rose after two AZD1222 doses, and depth rose as well. Donors were chiefly white British, with a greater number of females, and clonal diversity was perhaps underestimated.

Sequenced material: peripheral blood, taken 28 days after the second AZD1222 dose. The clonotype originates from an adult who received the AZD1222 COVID-19 vaccine.

The CDR3, as DNA: TGTGCTAGTGGGGAAGCGGGAGGCCTGGAGACCCAGTACTTC. This codes for CASGEAGGLETQYF. This chain connects TRBV12-5 to TRBJ2-5; 9 bases agree with TRBD2. CDR3 size: 14 residues. The germline gives CDR1 LGHNT, CDR2 FRNRAP. Trimming took 6 bases from V and 5 from J; bases not matched to a gene: 7. The whole variable domain, remainder taken from reference TRBV12-5 and TRBJ2-5, is DARVTQTPRHKVTEMGQEVTMRCQPILGHNTVFWYRQTMMQGLELLAYFRNRAPLDDSGMPKDRFSAEMPDATLATLKIQPSEPRDSAVYFCASGEAGGLETQYFGPGTRLLVL.